This T cell receptor (beta chain) stems from a study of metastatic and nonmetastatic thyroid tumors. About the research overall: Repertoires from malignant and benign thyroid patients were compared across blood and tumor or nodule tissue. Overall study findings and caveats: The study reportedly found significantly higher TCR beta diversity in malignant thyroid tumors than benign nodules, in blood and tumor.

V shed 2 bases, J shed 7 bases, and the junction held 2 bases outside the gene matches. The CDR3 spans 12 residues. The germline V gene has CDR1 SGHAT and CDR2 FQNNGV. Using MiXCR, TCRdb reanalyzed the PCR reads. The sample yields around 19,000 clones, under 35% seen once. No treatment had been given to any patient before thyroid surgery. By its share, this clone is large. Its antigen is unknown. This sequence was found in a female donor with papillary thyroid cancer or a benign thyroid nodule (not recorded which). Some clones in this sample may be carry-over from other donors' samples. V is TRBV11-2 and J is TRBJ2-7; 7 nucleotides align to TRBD1. Sequences were obtained from blood. DNA for the CDR3: TGTGCCAGCAGCTTAACAGGGGCTGAGCAGTACTTC. Translation gives CASSLTGAEQYF.